This T cell receptor beta chain emerged from a study of cytotoxic CD8 clonotypes in ibrutinib-treated CLL. Looking at the study overall: Among responders, about 24 were partial and 2 complete; after median roughly 70 months, about 15 stayed remitted and roughly 12 progressed.

The CDR3 totals 15 residues. Some clones are missing from TCRdb's copy, which holds only in-frame ones; the method was immunoSEQ multiplex PCR. Of approximately 340,000 clones in the sample, roughly 70% were seen once. The starting material was PBMCs, obtained after 36 months of ibrutinib treatment. This receptor was identified in a human donor with chronic lymphocytic leukemia. The genes are TRBV1 and TRBJ2-5; the table's D call, TRBD2, was not checked against the DNA. TRBV1 constitutes a pseudogene. This CDR3 reads CTSSQDSGGRETQYF. The CDR3 DNA sequence: TGCACCAGCAGCCAGGATAGCGGGGGCCGAGAGACCCAGTACTTC.